This T cell receptor (beta chain) was captured by sequencing in a study of monozygotic twins with cystic fibrosis (dated by TCRdb to the early 2020s). With regard to the full study: Barcoded libraries were made from 2.5 to 3 micrograms of fragmented DNA using about 14 PCR cycles. To gauge how much genetics shapes V and J gene usage, the researchers compared TCR beta repertoires both within and across 16 monozygotic twin pairs who have cystic fibrosis. The cohort comprised ten female and six male twin pairs aged roughly 2.0 to 40 years, median around 9 years, mostly children and adolescents. On the day blood was drawn, the twins' weight-for-height and FEVPerc (FEV1 disease centile) were ranked against those of the approximately 990 cohort participants. Data for three of the twin pairs had been reported previously in another context. Broad study findings and their caveats: Simpson clonality was generally low (median 0.0095), which suggests a naive-dominated repertoire, and clonality was higher in the most severely affected patients. Monozygotic CF twin pairs shared significantly more nucleotide-identical clonotypes within each pair than unrelated CF individuals shared with one another (P = 0.000026, Mann-Whitney). V gene usage was most similar to the co-twin in 13 of 16 pairs, and J usage was most similar to the co-twin in 8 of 16 pairs, which suggests genetic constraints. No association turned up between shared CDR3 numbers and age, concordance or disease severity, and the cohort was small.

Following the manufacturer's instructions, the researchers used the immunoSEQ immune profiling system to amplify TCR beta CDR3 regions via multiplex PCR. An Illumina NextSeq system was used for sequencing. The original pipeline was this. Sequence data were processed on the immunoSEQ Analyzer platform, and clonality was computed as the square root of Simpson's index of productive rearrangements. Similarity in V and J usage was measured by Jensen-Shannon distance, and OLGA was used to compute CDR3 generation probabilities. The researchers looked up shared CDR3 sequences in the immuneACCESS database (August 2020) and in VDJdb (December 2020). The clones in this table, taken by TCRdb from immuneACCESS, are in-frame only. Not every clone is retained; where verified, under half of the shortfall comes from an unresolved V gene, and the cause of the rest is unknown. The D gene and trimming were derived from the DNA, and the V and J assignments and clone size from that table. For this sample there are approximately 25,000 clones; around 93% appear just once. The ten largest clones capture about 0.31% of the sample.

As for this clone: Its antigen remains unidentified. No base-level quality is on record; no much larger clone is a single base apart.

The twin pairs came from the European Cystic Fibrosis Twin and Sibling Study Cohort, a cohort that recruited patients from 158 CF clinics across 14 European countries. Zygosity and CFTR genotype were confirmed in-house, and zygosity was tested by multiplex PCR of nine short tandem repeat loci. Peripheral blood was taken from each twin, and clinical parameters were recorded on the day of blood sampling. Phenol/chloroform extraction was used to isolate genomic DNA from peripheral blood cells, and the DNA was then kept in TE buffer at 4 degrees C. CDR1 and CDR2 were assigned from the germline V gene (reference sequence) as LNHNV and YYDKDF. Relative to germline, V is 3 bases shorter and J is 2 bases shorter, with 14 bases between their ends. From its cysteine to its phenylalanine, the CDR3 spans 15 amino acids. The CDR3 DNA has 45 bases and is translated from base 1.

The chain employs TRBV15 and TRBJ2-7; TRBD2 might be the D gene, on 6 matching bases. The sample consisted of blood. The receptor was derived from a girl aged 2 to 10 with cystic fibrosis. CDR3 reads: CATSSAGIGAYEQYF. The nucleotide sequence reads TGTGCCACCAGCAGCGCGGGGATAGGAGCCTACGAGCAGTACTTC.